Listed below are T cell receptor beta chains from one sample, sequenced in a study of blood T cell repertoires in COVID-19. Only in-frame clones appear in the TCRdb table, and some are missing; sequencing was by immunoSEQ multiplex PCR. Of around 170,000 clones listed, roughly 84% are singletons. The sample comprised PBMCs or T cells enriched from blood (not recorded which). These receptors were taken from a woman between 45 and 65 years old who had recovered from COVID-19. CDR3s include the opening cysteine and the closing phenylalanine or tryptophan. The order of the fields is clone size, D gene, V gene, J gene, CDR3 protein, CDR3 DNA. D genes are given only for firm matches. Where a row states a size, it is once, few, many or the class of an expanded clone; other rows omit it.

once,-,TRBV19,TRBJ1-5,CASSIDPPRGSNQPQHF,TGTGCCAGTAGTATAGATCCCCCCAGGGGTAGCAATCAGCCCCAGCATTTT
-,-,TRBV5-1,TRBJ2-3,CASSFLNGGYSTDTQYF,TGCGCCAGCAGCTTCCTCAACGGGGGATATAGCACAGATACGCAGTATTTT
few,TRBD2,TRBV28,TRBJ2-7,CASSRHEAGSYYEQYF,TGTGCCAGCAGTCGACATGAAGCGGGATCTTACTACGAGCAGTACTTC
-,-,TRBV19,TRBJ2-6,CASGQSGSGANVLTF,TGTGCCAGTGGACAGTCGGGCTCTGGGGCCAACGTCCTGACTTTC
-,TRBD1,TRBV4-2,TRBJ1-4,CASSQLAGKQTGEKLFF,TGTGCCAGCAGCCAACTAGCGGGGAAGCAGACAGGGGAAAAACTGTTTTTT
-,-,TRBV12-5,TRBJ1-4,CASGSAGVHEKLFF,TGTGCTAGTGGTTCGGCAGGGGTACATGAAAAACTGTTTTTT
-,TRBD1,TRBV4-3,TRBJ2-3,CASSRGATGAATDTQYF,TGCGCCAGCAGCCGGGGCGCGACAGGGGCGGCGACAGATACGCAGTATTTT
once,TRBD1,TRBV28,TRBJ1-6,CASSSTGAAGPLHF,TGTGCCAGCAGTTCGACAGGGGCGGCCGGACCCCTCCACTTT
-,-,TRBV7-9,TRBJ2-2,CASSLPAGSGELFF,TGTGCCAGCAGCTTACCCGCGGGCAGCGGGGAGCTGTTTTTT
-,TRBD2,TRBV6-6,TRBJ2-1,CASSSWGEGYYNEQFF,TGTGCCAGCAGTTCCTGGGGGGAGGGTTACTACAATGAGCAGTTCTTC
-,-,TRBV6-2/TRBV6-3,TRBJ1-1,CASSYPQAFGTEAFF,TGTGCCAGCAGTTACCCCCAAGCGTTCGGAACCGAAGCTTTCTTT
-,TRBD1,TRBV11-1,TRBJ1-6,CASSTGAYNSPLHF,TGTGCCAGCAGTACAGGGGCGTATAATTCACCCCTCCACTTT
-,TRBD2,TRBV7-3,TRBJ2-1,CASSLRGTSGSIGNEQFF,TGTGCCAGCAGCTTAAGGGGGACTAGCGGGAGTATTGGCAATGAGCAGTTCTTC
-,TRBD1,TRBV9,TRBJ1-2,CASSVARQGMNYGYTF,TGTGCCAGCAGCGTAGCCCGACAGGGGATGAACTATGGCTACACCTTC
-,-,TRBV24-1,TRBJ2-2,CATSDTGKSTGELFF,TGTGCCACCAGTGATACAGGGAAAAGCACCGGGGAGCTGTTTTTT
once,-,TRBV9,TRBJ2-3,CASSVGEDTQYF,TGTGCCAGCAGCGTAGGAGAAGATACGCAGTATTTT
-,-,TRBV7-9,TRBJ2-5,CASSLVGLGETQYF,TGTGCCAGCAGCTTAGTGGGACTGGGGGAGACCCAGTACTTC
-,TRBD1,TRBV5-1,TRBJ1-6,CASSRGTTGPSPLHF,TGCGCCAGCAGCCGTGGGACGACAGGGCCATCACCCCTCCACTTT
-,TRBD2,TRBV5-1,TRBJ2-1,CASSLARGLAGAYNEQFF,TGCGCCAGCAGCTTGGCCAGAGGACTAGCGGGAGCCTACAATGAGCAGTTCTTC
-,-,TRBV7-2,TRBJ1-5,CASSLQGNQPQHF,TGTGCCAGCAGCTTACAGGGCAATCAGCCCCAGCATTTT
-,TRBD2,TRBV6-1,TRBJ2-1,CASSGTSGGAEGNEQFF,TGTGCCAGCAGTGGAACTAGCGGGGGGGCCGAGGGCAATGAGCAGTTCTTC
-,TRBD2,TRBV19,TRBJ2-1,CASSIPGLAPGNEQFF,TGTGCCAGTAGTATACCCGGACTAGCACCCGGCAATGAGCAGTTCTTC
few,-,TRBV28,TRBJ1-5,CASSLPNQPQHF,TGTGCCAGCAGTTTACCTAATCAGCCCCAGCATTTT
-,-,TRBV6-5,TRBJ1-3,CASGRDSGNTIYF,TGTGCCAGCGGCAGGGACTCTGGAAACACCATATATTTT
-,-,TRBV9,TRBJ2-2,CASSEGESGELFF,TGTGCCAGCAGCGAGGGGGAGTCCGGGGAGCTGTTTTTT
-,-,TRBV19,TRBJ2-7,CATSGGVMAYEQYF,TGTGCCACGTCCGGAGGCGTGATGGCGTACGAGCAGTACTTC
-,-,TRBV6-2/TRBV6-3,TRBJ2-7,CASSYAGSSYEQYF,TGTGCCAGCAGTTACGCGGGGTCCTCCTACGAGCAGTACTTC
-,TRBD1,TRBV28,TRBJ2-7,CASSGTGTGTYEQYF,TGTGCCAGCAGTGGAACCGGGACAGGGACCTACGAGCAGTACTTC
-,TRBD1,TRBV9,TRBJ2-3,CASSGRDRAMDTQYF,TGTGCCAGCAGCGGAAGGGACAGGGCCATGGATACGCAGTATTTT